This T cell receptor (beta chain) emerged from a study of shared clonotypes between healthy human individuals. Study results and limitations: Represented diversity (both genetic and exposure-history) was limited by the small number of donors. The rarefaction results pointed to incomplete sorted-subset sequencing despite large depth. Naive subsets generally exceeded memory subsets in estimated richness.

Negatively enriched CD4+ T cells were divided by CD45RA into naive and memory. In the case of this clone: The antigen remains undetermined.

This table comes from immunoSEQ multiplex PCR, and its TCRdb copy is limited to in-frame clones, with some not included. The repertoire holds millions of clones, with about 92% as singletons. Trimming took 7 bases from V and 2 from J; bases not matched to a gene: 3. Germline V CDR1 and CDR2: ENHRY, SYGVKD. The CDR3 runs 13 residues. This clonotype was sampled from a man aged 18-30 years in good health. Sequencing was performed on naive CD4+ T cells sorted from blood. Sample subset: CD45RA+ positively selected. The rearrangement uses TRBV10-3 and TRBJ2-3, with 7 positions matching TRBD1. This chain's CDR3 is CAITDRPTDTQYF. The DNA of the CDR3 is TGTGCCATCACGGACAGGCCCACAGATACGCAGTATTTT.